This TCR beta chain was documented in a study of shared clonotypes between healthy human individuals. Researchers partitioned CD4+ cells into CD45RA+ naive and CD45RA-negative memory subsets. The protocol was immunoSEQ multiplex PCR, while the TCRdb copy is restricted to in-frame clones and leaves out a portion. The repertoire holds 2,500,000 or so clones, roughly 93% seen once, with roughly 0.36% in the top ten. This sequence was found in a man in his late teens or twenties in good health. Some clones in this sample may be carry-over from other donors' samples. Sequenced: naive CD4+ T cells from PBMCs. Subset specified: CD45RA+ positively selected.

The CDR3 loop is CASSIGAGTYGYTF. The CDR3, as DNA: TGTGCCAGCAGTATCGGGGCAGGGACGTATGGCTACACCTTC. This sequence joins TRBV28 and TRBJ1-2, with D tentatively TRBD1 (5 bases). The CDR3 loop spans 14 amino acids. Germline CDR1 MDHEN, CDR2 SYDVKM. Trimming left V 5 bases short and J 5 bases short, with 15 bases between.